This TCR beta chain was sequenced for a study of blood T cell repertoires in COVID-19. On the study more broadly: T cells, B-cell-depleted T cells, or PBMCs supplied cDNA or gDNA.

Source study methods: The assay estimated nucleated cells by amplifying reference gene primers. Profiling relied on immunoSEQ multiplex PCR, and the TCRdb table lists in-frame clones only, not all of them. From that table come the V and J calls and clone size; the DNA was used to work out D and trimming. The table records hundreds of thousands of clones, about 90% of them present only once. What was sequenced was peripheral blood. The clonotype originates from a woman between 18 and 29 years old with acute or convalescent COVID-19.

Here the CDR3 DNA reads TGTGCCAGCAGCCCATGGGACAGGGGCGGGGGGAACACTGAAGCTTTCTTT. Encoded protein: CASSPWDRGGGNTEAFF. V gene TRBV11-2 combines with J gene TRBJ1-1, with 10 bases lining up with TRBD1. Looked up from germline, CDR1 is SGHAT and CDR2 is FQNNGV. The CDR3 runs to 17 residues. Trimming at V came to 5 bases and at J to 1 base, leaving 10 bases not matched to a gene.